This entry lists 26 T cell receptor beta chains sequenced from one sample in a study of cytomegalovirus exposure and HLA in healthy donors. Primers included in the PCR were 60 Vbeta and 13 Jbeta primers. Assay used: immunoSEQ multiplex PCR; TCRdb lists only in-frame clones, some missing. Of roughly 150,000 clones in the sample, about 68% were seen once. The sample taken for sequencing was PBMCs. Receptors originate from a female donor in good health and CMV-seronegative.

The rearrangement joins TRBV2 to TRBJ2-3; D remains unclear. There are 14 residues in the CDR3. Trimming shortened V by 3 bases and J by 1 base, and 8 bases separated the two germline ends. Per germline, CDR1 SNHLY and CDR2 FYNNEI. This CDR3 reads CASSDGGGTDTQYF. The CDR3 DNA reads as TGTGCCAGCAGTGACGGCGGCGGCACAGATACGCAGTATTTT. Looking up the rest from reference TRBV2 and TRBJ2-3 gives the full variable domain: EPEVTQTPSHQVTQMGQEVILRCVPISNHLYFYWYRQILGQKVEFLVSFYNNEISEKSEIFDDQFSVERPDGSNFTLKIRSTKLEDSAMYFCASSDGGGTDTQYFGPGTRLTVL.

The V gene is TRBV9, the J gene TRBJ1-3; no clear D. V was pared by 2 bases and J by 0 bases, with 6 bases between. CDR3 length equals 14 residues. Germline V gene sequence: CDR1 SGDLS, CDR2 YYNGEE. The CDR3 is CASSVESSGNTIYF. The CDR3 nucleotides are TGTGCCAGCAGCGTTGAGAGCTCTGGAAACACCATATATTTT.

This clone was counted a few times. This chain connects TRBV4-3 to TRBJ2-1, with D possibly matching TRBD2 (6 bases). Germline V gives CDR1 LGHNA, CDR2 YSLEER. This CDR3 is built from 13 residues. The V and J ends lost 1 base and 8 bases respectively, with 9 bases between them. For the CDR3, the DNA is TGCGCCAGCAGCCAAGCACTAGCAGATGAGCAGTTCTTC. It encodes CASSQALADEQFF.

V gene TRBV5-1 combines with J gene TRBJ2-6, with D unresolved. Trimming pared 4 bases from V and 0 bases from J, leaving 8 bases between. Germline lookup yields CDR1 SGHRS and CDR2 YFSETQ. The CDR3 totals 15 residues. DNA of the CDR3: TGCGCCAGCAGCAGTATAGCCTCTGGGGCCAACGTCCTGACTTTC. Translation gives CASSSIASGANVLTF.

V and J are TRBV19 and TRBJ2-3, with 9 nucleotides matching TRBD1. J gave up 9 bases and V 3 bases, and 7 bases lay outside the gene matches. The CDR3 is made up of 14 amino acids. The V gene's germline CDR1 is LNHDA and CDR2 SQIVND (reference sequence). CDR3 region: CASSIGTGWETQYF. As DNA, the CDR3 is TGTGCCAGTAGTATCGGGACAGGGTGGGAAACGCAGTATTTT.

V and J are TRBV19 and TRBJ1-5, with TRBD1 identical over 8 bases. Trimming removed 4 bases from V and 3 bases from J; junction bases left unmatched: 2. The CDR3 is made up of 14 amino acids. Looked up from germline, CDR1 is LNHDA and CDR2 is SQIVND (reference sequence). The CDR3 nucleotides read TGTGCCAGTAGTAGGACAGGGTCCAATCAGCCCCAGCATTTT. Encoded protein: CASSRTGSNQPQHF.

In nucleotides, the CDR3 is TGTGCCAGCGGCCCGGAGCCCAAGAACTCCCATGGCTACACCTTC. This gives the protein CASGPEPKNSHGYTF. The genes are TRBV2 and TRBJ1-2; no definite D call. V was cut by 8 bases and J by 6 bases, with 22 bases left in between. This CDR3 region has 15 residues. Germline CDR1 and CDR2: SNHLY and FYNNEI.

The rearrangement links TRBV7-9 to TRBJ1-2; 7 positions match TRBD1. Trimming at V came to 6 bases and at J to 3 bases, leaving 10 bases not matched to a gene. CDR1 and CDR2 from the germline V gene are SEHNR and FQNEAQ (reference sequence). The CDR3 is 15 residues long. The CDR3 reads CASSLTRGRDYGYTF. In DNA, the CDR3 is TGTGCCAGCAGTCTCACTAGGGGGCGAGACTATGGCTACACCTTC.

V gene TRBV28 combines with J gene TRBJ1-2; D is undetermined. CDR1 and CDR2 (germline): MDHEN, SYDVKM. The CDR3 is 13 amino acids. The germline V and J ends were trimmed by 9 bases and 0 bases, with 11 bases remaining between them. CDR3 amino acids: CASLDGANYGYTF. In nucleotides, the CDR3 is TGTGCCAGTCTAGACGGAGCTAACTATGGCTACACCTTC.

The chain is built from TRBV27 and TRBJ1-1; D is perhaps TRBD1 (6 bases). The ends were cut back, 8 bases at V and 6 bases at J, with 13 bases in the middle. Germline CDR1 and CDR2: MNHEY and SMNVEV (reference sequence). The CDR3 is made up of 12 amino acids. The CDR3 loop is CASLNRVSEAFF. Written as DNA, the CDR3 is TGTGCCAGCCTTAACAGGGTTTCTGAAGCTTTCTTT.

The V call is TRBV28, the J call TRBJ2-1; perhaps TRBD2 as D (6 bases). V lost 5 bases and J lost 1, with 15 bases in between. The CDR3 loop spans 16 amino acids. Germline V gives CDR1 MDHEN, CDR2 SYDVKM. The CDR3 here is CASSGPGLDSYNEQFF. In DNA, the CDR3 is TGTGCCAGCAGTGGTCCGGGACTGGATTCCTACAATGAGCAGTTCTTC.

This clone has only one observation. The gene calls are TRBV5-1 and TRBJ2-1, with a possible D match to TRBD2 (5 bases). The CDR3 runs 13 residues. Germline V gives CDR1 SGHRS, CDR2 YFSETQ. V dropped 0 bases and J dropped 7 bases, with 8 bases sitting between them. CDR3 protein: CASSLDPGNEQFF. The CDR3 coding sequence is TGCGCCAGCAGCTTGGATCCGGGGAATGAGCAGTTCTTC.

The chain employs TRBV29-1 and TRBJ1-2; tentative D call: TRBD1 (6 bases). Germline assignment: CDR1 SQVTM and CDR2 ANQGSEA. Trimming left V 1 base short and J 2 bases short, with 8 bases between. The CDR3 runs to 13 residues. The CDR3 bases are TGCAGCGTTGAAGGCGGACAGAACTATGGCTACACCTTC. This encodes CSVEGGQNYGYTF.

This chain joins TRBV30 and TRBJ1-1; 10 bases match TRBD1. The V gene end was trimmed by 0 bases and the J gene end by 4 bases; junction bases not matched to a gene: 20. This CDR3 is built from 20 residues. Germline V gene lookup returns CDR1 GTSNPN and CDR2 SVGIG (reference sequence). The CDR3 nucleotides are TGTGCCTGGAGTGTACCCCACTCCCCGGGACAGGGGATTTGGGTCACTGAAGCTTTCTTT. This translates into CAWSVPHSPGQGIWVTEAFF.

The rearrangement links TRBV21-1 to TRBJ2-3; the DNA was not compared with TRBD1, the D call given in the table. TRBV21-1 is designated a pseudogene. The CDR3 has 14 residues. The CDR3 sequence is CASSNGQGAYTQYF. The CDR3 bases are TGTGCCAGCAGCAACGGACAGGGGGCTTATACGCAGTATTTT.

The genes are TRBV5-5 and TRBJ2-4, with a possible D match to TRBD2 (6 bases). The CDR3 is 15 amino acids. Trimming stripped 0 bases from V and 4 bases from J, with 11 bases between. Germline CDR1 SGHKS, CDR2 YYEKEE (reference sequence). CDR3 amino acids: CASSLAGRGKNIQYF. CDR3 nucleotides: TGTGCCAGCAGCTTGGCTGGGCGGGGAAAAAACATTCAGTACTTC.

V usage is TRBV28 and J usage is TRBJ2-1, with 9 bases matching TRBD2. J gave up 15 bases and V 3 bases, and 9 bases lay outside the gene matches. Germline CDR1 is MDHEN and CDR2 is SYDVKM. The CDR3 extends over 13 amino acids. The CDR3 region has the DNA TGTGCCAGCAGTTTTCCCTCTAGCGGGACTCCGTTCTTC. Translated, it gives CASSFPSSGTPFF.

The genes are TRBV28 and TRBJ2-3; 10 bases align to TRBD2. CDR3 size: 17 residues. Germline V gene data show CDR1 as MDHEN and CDR2 as SYDVKM. Losses at the gene ends were 5 bases for V and 0 bases for J; bases not matched to a gene: 8. CDR3 loop: CASSPSGSPLSTDTQYF. CDR3 nucleotides: TGTGCCAGCAGTCCTAGCGGGAGTCCTCTAAGCACAGATACGCAGTATTTT. The full variable domain, completed using reference TRBV28 and TRBJ2-3, is DVKVTQSSRYLVKRTGEKVFLECVQDMDHENMFWYRQDPGLGLRLIYFSYDVKMKEKGDIPEGYSVSREKKERFSLILESASTNQTSMYLCASSPSGSPLSTDTQYFGPGTRLTVL.

The chain employs TRBV5-1 and TRBJ1-4; D gene uncertain. Germline V CDR1 and CDR2: SGHRS, YFSETQ. V was shortened by 0 bases and J by 4 bases, with 13 bases between the two germline ends. The CDR3 spans 16 residues. CDR3 region: CASSLAPVANNEKLFF. The CDR3 bases are TGCGCCAGCAGCTTGGCTCCCGTGGCCAATAATGAAAAACTGTTTTTT.

V usage is TRBV7-6 and J usage is TRBJ2-7; TRBD2 matches at 8 bases. This CDR3 comprises 15 residues. Germline V lookup: CDR1 SGHVS, CDR2 FNYEAQ. V lost 2 bases and J lost 3; bases outside the gene matches: 6. The CDR3 is CASSLSGGPYYEQYF. The CDR3, as DNA: TGTGCCAGCAGCTTATCGGGGGGGCCCTACTACGAGCAGTACTTC.

The gene calls are TRBV18 and TRBJ1-1, with 7 bases matching TRBD1. Germline V CDR1 and CDR2: KGHSH, LQKENI. V shed 5 bases and J 10 bases; nucleotides not matched to a gene: 19. The CDR3 loop spans 16 amino acids. Written as DNA, the CDR3 is TGTGCCAGCTCAACTGTTGTTTCACCGACAGGGCCCGGAGCTTTCTTT. It yields the protein CASSTVVSPTGPGAFF. Combining the CDR3 with reference TRBV18 and TRBJ1-1 gives the whole variable domain NAGVMQNPRHLVRRRGQEARLRCSPMKGHSHVYWYRQLPEEGLKFMVYLQKENIIDESGMPKERFSAEFPKEGPSILRIQQVVRGDSAAYFCASSTVVSPTGPGAFFGQGTRLTVV.

This chain uses TRBV7-6 with TRBJ2-1; 7 bases are a match to TRBD2. This CDR3 spans 15 amino acids. The ends lost 5 bases at V and 5 bases at J; junction bases unmatched: 9. Germline V gene data show CDR1 as SGHVS and CDR2 as FNYEAQ. CDR3 protein: CASSPRRGSHNEQFF. For the CDR3, the DNA is TGTGCCAGCAGCCCCCGGCGGGGGTCCCACAATGAGCAGTTCTTC. The whole variable domain, filled in from reference TRBV7-6 and TRBJ2-1, reads GAGVSQSPRYKVTKRGQDVALRCDPISGHVSLYWYRQALGQGPEFLTYFNYEAQQDKSGLPNDRFSAERPEGSISTLTIQRTEQRDSAMYRCASSPRRGSHNEQFFGPGTRLTVL.

This chain uses TRBV7-9 with TRBJ2-2; 10 nucleotides match TRBD1. Trimming cost V 6 bases and J 4 bases; bases outside gene matches: 5. Looked up from germline, CDR1 is SEHNR and CDR2 is FQNEAQ (reference sequence). CDR3 size: 15 residues. CDR3 region: CASRPRDRGTGELFF. The CDR3 nucleotides read TGTGCCAGCAGACCCCGGGACAGGGGCACCGGGGAGCTGTTTTTT.

In this sample, this clone turned up once. The V and J genes are TRBV6-6 and TRBJ2-7; D call uncertain. The CDR3 consists of 13 residues. Germline V gene lookup returns CDR1 MNHNY and CDR2 SVGAGI (reference sequence). With 5 bases removed from V and 4 bases from J, the gap between germline ends came to 12 bases. CDR3 sequence (DNA): TGTGCCAGCAGTGACTGGGCCTTTTACGAGCAGTACTTC. This gives the protein CASSDWAFYEQYF.

The CDR3 bases are TGTGCCAGCACTCGAGGGCCATCCTCTGGAAACACCATATATTTT. Residues: CASTRGPSSGNTIYF. The chain is built from TRBV6-5 and TRBJ1-3; D is unclear. This CDR3 region has 15 residues. Per germline, CDR1 MNHEY and CDR2 SVGAGI. V shed 7 bases and J shed 0 bases, with 13 bases lying between them.

The chain uses TRBV28 and TRBJ1-1; 9 nucleotides align to TRBD1. The germline V gene has CDR1 MDHEN and CDR2 SYDVKM. Trimming at V came to 3 bases and at J to 3 bases, leaving 11 bases not matched to a gene. This CDR3 region has 17 residues. CDR3 bases: TGTGCCAGCAGTTTCCCGTTGGGGAGGACAGGGGACACTGAAGCTTTCTTT. It is translated as CASSFPLGRTGDTEAFF. The full variable domain, completed using reference TRBV28 and TRBJ1-1, is DVKVTQSSRYLVKRTGEKVFLECVQDMDHENMFWYRQDPGLGLRLIYFSYDVKMKEKGDIPEGYSVSREKKERFSLILESASTNQTSMYLCASSFPLGRTGDTEAFFGQGTRLTVV.